This T cell receptor beta chain was profiled in a study of cytomegalovirus exposure and HLA in healthy donors. Broader study findings: V- and J-gene trimming of TCR beta was linked (in a later analysis) to a missense DCLRE1C variant. Cytomegalovirus status was reportedly diagnosed by the classifier with high specificity and sensitivity. The study dropped some indistinguishable V segments, TRBV6-2 and TRBV6-3 among them.

Primers for the PCR totalled 60 Vbeta and 13 Jbeta. As handled by the study authors: Roughly 80 million unique TCR beta chains, 9.5 million to 14 million shared, were counted in a later analysis. Clones were sequenced by immunoSEQ multiplex PCR, and TCRdb holds only the in-frame ones, with some missing. That table supplies the V and J calls and clone size; D and trimming were determined from the DNA. Its table lists around 100,000 clones. The CDR3 spans 19 residues. The V gene's germline CDR1 is SGHDT and CDR2 YYEEEE. The V gene end was trimmed by 5 bases and the J gene end by 2 bases; junction bases not matched to a gene: 20. On this clone: Antigen specificity is unknown.

The specimen sequenced was PBMCs. The chain links TRBV5-6 to TRBJ2-7; 9 bases are shared with TRBD1. The source of this sequence is a man between 40 and 49 years old in good health and CMV-seropositive. The CDR3 spells CASRPSLDTIRDRAYEQYF. DNA for the CDR3: TGTGCCAGCAGACCAAGCTTGGATACGATTCGGGACAGGGCCTACGAGCAGTACTTC.